What follows is one T cell receptor (beta chain) and its context. Antigen: not known. A CD45RA+ naive subset and a CD45RA-negative memory subset were split from CD4+ cells. The deep-level immunoSEQ assay was used. Per the original methods: Junction-only sequences without quality scores were provided by ImmunoSEQ, so filtering was different. Using immunoSEQ multiplex PCR, the repertoire was profiled, and TCRdb retains in-frame clones only, with some absent. V and J calls and clone size come straight from that table; D and trimming were deduced from the DNA. The sample has approximately 2,300,000 clones; approximately 90% are singletons. The data belong to a study of shared clonotypes between healthy human individuals. Overall study results and limits: The expectation was that sequencing depth would affect clonotype sharing among donors.

Between the trimmed V and J ends, which lost 2 bases and 4 bases, there was a span of 5 bases. CDR3 length equals 12 residues. The germline CDR1 and CDR2 sequences are SGHVS and FQNEAQ. The sequence was obtained from a young man in good health. Some clones in this sample may be carry-over from other donors' samples. The material sequenced was naive CD4+ T cells from PBMCs. The subset is: CD45RA+ positively selected. This chain connects TRBV7-8 to TRBJ2-5, with D hard to call. The CDR3 DNA reads TGTGCCAGCAGCTTATTGTCAGAGACCCAGTACTTC. This codes for CASSLLSETQYF.